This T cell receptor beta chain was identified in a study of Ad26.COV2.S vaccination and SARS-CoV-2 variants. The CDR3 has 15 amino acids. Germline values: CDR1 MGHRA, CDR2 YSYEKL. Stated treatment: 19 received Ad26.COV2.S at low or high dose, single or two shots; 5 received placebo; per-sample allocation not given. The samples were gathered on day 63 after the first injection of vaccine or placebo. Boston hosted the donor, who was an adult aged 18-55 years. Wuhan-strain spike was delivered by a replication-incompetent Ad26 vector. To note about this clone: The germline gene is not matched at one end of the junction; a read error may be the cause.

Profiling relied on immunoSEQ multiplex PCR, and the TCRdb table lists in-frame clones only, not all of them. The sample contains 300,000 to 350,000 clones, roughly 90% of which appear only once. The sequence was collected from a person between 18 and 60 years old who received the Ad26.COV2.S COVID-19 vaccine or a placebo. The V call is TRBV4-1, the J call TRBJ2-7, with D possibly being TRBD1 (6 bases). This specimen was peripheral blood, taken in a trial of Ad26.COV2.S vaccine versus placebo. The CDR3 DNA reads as TGCGCCAGCAGCCACTTGACAGGAGGTAGCAGGGTACCCCACTTC. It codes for CASSHLTGGSRVPHF.